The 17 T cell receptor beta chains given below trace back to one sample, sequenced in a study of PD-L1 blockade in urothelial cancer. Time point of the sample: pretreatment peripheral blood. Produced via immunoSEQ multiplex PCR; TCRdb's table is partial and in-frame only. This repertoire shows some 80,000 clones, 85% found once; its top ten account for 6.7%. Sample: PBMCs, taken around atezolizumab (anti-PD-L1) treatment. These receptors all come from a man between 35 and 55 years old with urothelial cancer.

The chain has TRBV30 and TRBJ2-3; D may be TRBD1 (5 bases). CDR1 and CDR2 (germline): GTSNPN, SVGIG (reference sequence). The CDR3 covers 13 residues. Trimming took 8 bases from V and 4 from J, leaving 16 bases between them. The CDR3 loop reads CARWEGASDTQYF. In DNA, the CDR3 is TGTGCCCGTTGGGAAGGGGCATCAGATACGCAGTATTTT. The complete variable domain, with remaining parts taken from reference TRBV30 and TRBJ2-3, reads SQTIHQWPATLVQPVGSPLSLECTVEGTSNPNLYWYRQAAGRGLQLLFYSVGIGQISSEVPQNLSASRPQDRQFILSSKKLLLSDSGFYLCARWEGASDTQYFGPGTRLTVL.

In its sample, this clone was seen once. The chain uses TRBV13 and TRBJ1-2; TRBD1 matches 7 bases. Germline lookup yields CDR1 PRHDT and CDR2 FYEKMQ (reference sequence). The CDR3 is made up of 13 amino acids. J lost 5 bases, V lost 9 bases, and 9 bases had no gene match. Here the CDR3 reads CASTRGQTYGYTF. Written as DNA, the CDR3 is TGTGCCAGTACCAGGGGACAGACTTATGGCTACACCTTC.

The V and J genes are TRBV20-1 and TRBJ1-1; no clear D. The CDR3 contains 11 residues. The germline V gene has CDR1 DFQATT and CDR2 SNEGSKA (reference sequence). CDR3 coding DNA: TGCCTACAAATGGCGGGCACTGAAGCTTTCTTT. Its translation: CLQMAGTEAFF.

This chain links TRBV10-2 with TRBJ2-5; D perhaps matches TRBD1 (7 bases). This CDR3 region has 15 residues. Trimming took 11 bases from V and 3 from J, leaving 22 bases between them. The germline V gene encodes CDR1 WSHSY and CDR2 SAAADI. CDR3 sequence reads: CAALGGGGEKETQYF. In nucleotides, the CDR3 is TGCGCCGCCCTCGGAGGGGGCGGCGAGAAAGAGACCCAGTACTTC.

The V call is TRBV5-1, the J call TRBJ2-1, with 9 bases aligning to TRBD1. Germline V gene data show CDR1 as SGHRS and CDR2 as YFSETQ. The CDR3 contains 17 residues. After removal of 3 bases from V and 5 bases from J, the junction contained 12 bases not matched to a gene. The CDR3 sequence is CASSSFSPGQGHNEQFF. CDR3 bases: TGCGCCAGCAGCTCTTTTTCGCCGGGACAGGGACACAATGAGCAGTTCTTC.

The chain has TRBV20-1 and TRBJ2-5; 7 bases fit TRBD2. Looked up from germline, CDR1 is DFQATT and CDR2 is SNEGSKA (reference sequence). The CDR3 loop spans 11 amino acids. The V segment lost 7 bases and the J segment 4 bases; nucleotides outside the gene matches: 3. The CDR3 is CSGWGGETQYF. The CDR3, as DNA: TGCAGTGGGTGGGGGGGAGAGACCCAGTACTTC.

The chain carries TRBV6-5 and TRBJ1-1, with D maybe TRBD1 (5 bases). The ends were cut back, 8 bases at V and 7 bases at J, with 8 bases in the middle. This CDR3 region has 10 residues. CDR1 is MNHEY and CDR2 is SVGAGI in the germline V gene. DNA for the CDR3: TGTGCCAGCGGGAGGGGTGAAGCTTTCTTT. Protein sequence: CASGRGEAFF.

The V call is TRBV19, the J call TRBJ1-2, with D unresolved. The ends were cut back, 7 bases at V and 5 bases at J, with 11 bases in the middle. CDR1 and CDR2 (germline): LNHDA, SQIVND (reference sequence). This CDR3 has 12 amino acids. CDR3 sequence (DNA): TGTGCCAGTATAAGCTCTGCGTATGGCTACACCTTC. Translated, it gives CASISSAYGYTF.

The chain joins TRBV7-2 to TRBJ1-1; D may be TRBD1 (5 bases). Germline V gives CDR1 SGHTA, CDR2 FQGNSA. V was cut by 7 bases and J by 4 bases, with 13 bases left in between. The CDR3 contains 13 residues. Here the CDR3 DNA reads TGTGCCAGCACCAGGGTTATGGGCACTGAAGCTTTCTTT. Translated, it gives CASTRVMGTEAFF.

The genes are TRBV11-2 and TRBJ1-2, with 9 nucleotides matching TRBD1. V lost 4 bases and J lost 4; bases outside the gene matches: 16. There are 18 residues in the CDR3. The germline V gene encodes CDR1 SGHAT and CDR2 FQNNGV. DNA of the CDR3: TGTGCCAGCAGCTCACTACGGGACAGGGCCGTTCTTGGCTATGGCTACACCTTC. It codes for CASSSLRDRAVLGYGYTF. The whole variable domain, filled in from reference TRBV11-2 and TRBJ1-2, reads EAGVAQSPRYKIIEKRQSVAFWCNPISGHATLYWYQQILGQGPKLLIQFQNNGVVDDSQLPKDRFSAERLKGVDSTLKIQPAKLEDSAVYLCASSSLRDRAVLGYGYTFGSGTRLTVV.

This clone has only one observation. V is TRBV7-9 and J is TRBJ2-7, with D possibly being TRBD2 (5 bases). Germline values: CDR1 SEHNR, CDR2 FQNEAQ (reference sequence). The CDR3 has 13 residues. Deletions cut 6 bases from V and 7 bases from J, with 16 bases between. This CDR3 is CASSSTGRGEQYF. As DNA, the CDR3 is TGTGCCAGCAGTTCGACTGGTCGAGGGGAGCAGTACTTC.

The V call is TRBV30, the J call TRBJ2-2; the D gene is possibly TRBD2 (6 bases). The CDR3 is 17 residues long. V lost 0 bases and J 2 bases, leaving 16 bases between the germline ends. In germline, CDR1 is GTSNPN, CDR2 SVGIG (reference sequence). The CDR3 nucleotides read TGTGCCTGGAGTGTCCCAACCCCTAGCGACAACACCGGGGAGCTGTTTTTT. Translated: CAWSVPTPSDNTGELFF.

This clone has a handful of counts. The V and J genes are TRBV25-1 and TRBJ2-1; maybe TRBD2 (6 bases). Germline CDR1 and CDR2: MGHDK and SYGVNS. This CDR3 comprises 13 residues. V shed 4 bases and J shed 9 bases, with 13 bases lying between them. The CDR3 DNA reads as TGTGCCAGCAGTGTGGCGGGAATAAGTGAGCAGTTCTTC. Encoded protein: CASSVAGISEQFF. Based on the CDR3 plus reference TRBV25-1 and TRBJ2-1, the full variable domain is EADIYQTPRYLVIGTGKKITLECSQTMGHDKMYWYQQDPGMELHLIHYSYGVNSTEKGDLSSESTVSRIRTEHFPLTLESARPSHTSQYLCASSVAGISEQFFGPGTRLTVL.

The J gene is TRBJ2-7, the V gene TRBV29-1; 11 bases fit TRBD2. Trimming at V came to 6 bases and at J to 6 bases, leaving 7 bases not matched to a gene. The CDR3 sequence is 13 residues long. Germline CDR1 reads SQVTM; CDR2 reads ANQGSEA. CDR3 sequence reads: CSVRLAGGSEQYF. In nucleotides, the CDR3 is TGCAGCGTCCGGCTAGCGGGAGGAAGCGAGCAGTACTTC.

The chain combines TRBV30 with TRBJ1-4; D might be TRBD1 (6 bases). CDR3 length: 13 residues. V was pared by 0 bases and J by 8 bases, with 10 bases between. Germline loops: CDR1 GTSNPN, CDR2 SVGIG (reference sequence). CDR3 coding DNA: TGTGCCTGGAGTGTACAGGGTATGGAAAAACTGTTTTTT. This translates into CAWSVQGMEKLFF.

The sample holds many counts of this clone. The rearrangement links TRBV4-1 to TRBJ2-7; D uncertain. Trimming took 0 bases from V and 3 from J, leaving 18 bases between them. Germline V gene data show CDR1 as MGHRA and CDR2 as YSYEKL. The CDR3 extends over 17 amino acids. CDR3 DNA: TGCGCCAGCAGCCAAGAAGCACAGCCTGGATACCTCTACGAGCAGTACTTC. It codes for CASSQEAQPGYLYEQYF.

The CDR3 nucleotides are TGTGCCAGCAGTGACTCTGGAGGGTTCAATGGCTACACCTTC. This encodes CASSDSGGFNGYTF. The V gene is TRBV6-4, the J gene TRBJ1-2; no reliable D call. Germline CDR1 MRHNA, CDR2 SNTAGT. V was pared by 0 bases and J by 6 bases, with 11 bases between. The CDR3 is made up of 14 amino acids.